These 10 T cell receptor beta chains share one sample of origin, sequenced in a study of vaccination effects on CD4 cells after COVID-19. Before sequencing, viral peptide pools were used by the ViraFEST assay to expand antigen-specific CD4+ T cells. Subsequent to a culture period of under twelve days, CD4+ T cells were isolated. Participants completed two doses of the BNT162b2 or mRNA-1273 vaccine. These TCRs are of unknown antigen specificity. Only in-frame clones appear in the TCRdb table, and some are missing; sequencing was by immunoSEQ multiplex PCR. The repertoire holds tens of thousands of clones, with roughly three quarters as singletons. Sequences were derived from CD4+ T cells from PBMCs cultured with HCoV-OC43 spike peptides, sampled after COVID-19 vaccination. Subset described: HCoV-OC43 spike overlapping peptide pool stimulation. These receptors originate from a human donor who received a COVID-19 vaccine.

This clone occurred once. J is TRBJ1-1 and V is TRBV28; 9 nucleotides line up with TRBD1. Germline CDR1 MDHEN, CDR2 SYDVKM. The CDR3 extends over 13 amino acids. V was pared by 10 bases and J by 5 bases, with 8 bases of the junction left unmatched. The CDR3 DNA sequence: TGTGCCACCACGGGACAGGGATGGACTGAAGCTTTCTTT. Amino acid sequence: CATTGQGWTEAFF.

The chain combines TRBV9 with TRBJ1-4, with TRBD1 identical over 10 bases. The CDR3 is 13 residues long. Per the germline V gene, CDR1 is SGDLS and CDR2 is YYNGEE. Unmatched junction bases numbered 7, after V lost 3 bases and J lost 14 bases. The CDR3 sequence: CASSAGQGNLLFF. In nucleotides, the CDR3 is TGTGCCAGCAGCGCGGGACAGGGGAACCTTCTGTTTTTT. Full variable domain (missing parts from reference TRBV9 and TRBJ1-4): DSGVTQTPKHLITATGQRVTLRCSPRSGDLSVYWYQQSLDQGLQFLIQYYNGEERAKGNILERFSAQQFPDLHSELNLSSLELGDSALYFCASSAGQGNLLFFGSGTQLSVL.

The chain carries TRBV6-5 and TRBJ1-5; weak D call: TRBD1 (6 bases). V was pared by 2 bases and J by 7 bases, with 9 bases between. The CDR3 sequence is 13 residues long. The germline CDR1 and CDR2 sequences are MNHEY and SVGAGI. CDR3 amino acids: CASSYDRFQPQHF. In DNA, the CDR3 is TGTGCCAGCAGTTACGACAGGTTCCAGCCCCAGCATTTT.

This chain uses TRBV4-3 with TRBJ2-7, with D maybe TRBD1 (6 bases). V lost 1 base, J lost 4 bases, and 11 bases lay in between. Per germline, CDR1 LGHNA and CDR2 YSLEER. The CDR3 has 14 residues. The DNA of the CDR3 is TGCGCCAGCAGCCAAGTTCAGGGGACGTACGAGCAGTACGTC. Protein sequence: CASSQVQGTYEQYV.

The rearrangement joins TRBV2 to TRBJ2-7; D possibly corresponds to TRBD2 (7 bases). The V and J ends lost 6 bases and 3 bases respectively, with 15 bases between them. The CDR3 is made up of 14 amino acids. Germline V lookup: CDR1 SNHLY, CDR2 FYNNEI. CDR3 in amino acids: CASRSRGANYEQYV. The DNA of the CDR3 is TGTGCCAGCAGGAGCCGGGGGGCAAACTACGAGCAGTACGTC.

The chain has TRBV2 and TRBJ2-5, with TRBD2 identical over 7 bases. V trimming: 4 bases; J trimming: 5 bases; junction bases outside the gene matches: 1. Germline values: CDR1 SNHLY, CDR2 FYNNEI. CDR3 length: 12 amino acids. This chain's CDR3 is CASSGGGETQYF. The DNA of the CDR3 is TGTGCCAGCAGTGGGGGAGGGGAGACCCAGTACTTC.

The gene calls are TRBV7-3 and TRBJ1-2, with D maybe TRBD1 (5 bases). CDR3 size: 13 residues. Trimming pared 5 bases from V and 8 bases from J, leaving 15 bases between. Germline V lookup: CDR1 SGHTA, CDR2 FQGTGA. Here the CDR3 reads CASSPGRGEGYTF. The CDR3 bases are TGTGCCAGCAGCCCCGGTAGAGGGGAGGGCTACACCTTC.

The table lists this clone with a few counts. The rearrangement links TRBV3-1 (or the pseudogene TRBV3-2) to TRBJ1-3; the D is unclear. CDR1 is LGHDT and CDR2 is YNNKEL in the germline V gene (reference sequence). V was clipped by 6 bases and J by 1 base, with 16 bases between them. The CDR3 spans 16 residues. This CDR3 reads CASRGFKAESGNTIYF. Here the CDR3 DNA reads TGTGCCAGCAGGGGATTCAAGGCGGAGTCTGGAAACACCATATATTTT.

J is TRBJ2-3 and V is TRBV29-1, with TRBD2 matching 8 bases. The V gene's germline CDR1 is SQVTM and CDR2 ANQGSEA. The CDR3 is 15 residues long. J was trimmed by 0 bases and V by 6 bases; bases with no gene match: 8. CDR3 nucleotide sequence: TGCAGCGTGGGCGGGGCGGGGGGAAGCACAGATACGCAGTATTTT. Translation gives CSVGGAGGSTDTQYF.

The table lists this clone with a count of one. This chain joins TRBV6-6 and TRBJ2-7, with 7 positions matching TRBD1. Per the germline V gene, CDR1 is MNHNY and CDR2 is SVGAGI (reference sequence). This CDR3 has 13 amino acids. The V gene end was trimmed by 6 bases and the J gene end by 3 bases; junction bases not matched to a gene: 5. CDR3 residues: CASSQGQIYEQYV. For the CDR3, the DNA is TGTGCCAGCAGCCAGGGACAGATCTACGAGCAGTACGTC.